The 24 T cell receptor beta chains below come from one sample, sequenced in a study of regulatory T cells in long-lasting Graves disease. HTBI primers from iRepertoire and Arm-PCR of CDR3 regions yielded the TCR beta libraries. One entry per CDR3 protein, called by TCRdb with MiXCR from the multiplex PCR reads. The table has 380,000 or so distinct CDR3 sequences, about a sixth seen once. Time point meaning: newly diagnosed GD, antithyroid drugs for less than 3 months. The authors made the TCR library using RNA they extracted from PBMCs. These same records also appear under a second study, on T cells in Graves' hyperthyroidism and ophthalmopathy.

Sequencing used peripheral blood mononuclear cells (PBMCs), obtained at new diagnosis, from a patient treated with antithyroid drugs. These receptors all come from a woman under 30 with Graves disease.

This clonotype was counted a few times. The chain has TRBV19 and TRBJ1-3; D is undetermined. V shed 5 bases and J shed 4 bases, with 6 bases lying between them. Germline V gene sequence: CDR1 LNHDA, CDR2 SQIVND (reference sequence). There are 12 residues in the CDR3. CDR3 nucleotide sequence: TGTGCCAGTAGTGTCGCCGGAAACACCATATATTTT. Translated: CASSVAGNTIYF. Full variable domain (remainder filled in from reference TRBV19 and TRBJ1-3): DGGITQSPKYLFRKEGQNVTLSCEQNLNHDAMYWYRQDPGQGLRLIYYSQIVNDFQKGDIAEGYSVSREKKESFPLTVTSAQKNPTAFYLCASSVAGNTIYFGEGSWLTVV.

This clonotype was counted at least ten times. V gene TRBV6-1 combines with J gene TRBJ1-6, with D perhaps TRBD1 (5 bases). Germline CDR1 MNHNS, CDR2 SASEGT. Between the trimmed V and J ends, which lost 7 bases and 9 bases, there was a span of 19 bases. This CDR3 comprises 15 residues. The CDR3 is CASIGPRDRSSPLHF. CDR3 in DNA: TGTGCCAGCATAGGGCCCAGGGATAGAAGTTCACCCCTCCACTTT.

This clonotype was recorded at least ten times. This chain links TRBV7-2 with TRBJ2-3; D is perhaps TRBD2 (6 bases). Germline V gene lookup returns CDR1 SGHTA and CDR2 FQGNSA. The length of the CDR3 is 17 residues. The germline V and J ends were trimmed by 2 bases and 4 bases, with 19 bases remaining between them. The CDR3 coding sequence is TGTGCCAGCAGCTTAAGGGCTCGGACGGGAGCCCCAGATACGCAGTATTTT. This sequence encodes CASSLRARTGAPDTQYF.

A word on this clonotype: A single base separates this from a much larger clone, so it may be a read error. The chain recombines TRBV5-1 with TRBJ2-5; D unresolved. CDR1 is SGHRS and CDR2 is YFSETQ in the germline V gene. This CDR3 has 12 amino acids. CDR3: CAGRGLQETQYF. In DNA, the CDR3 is TGCGCCGGCAGAGGCCTCCAAGAGACCCAGTACTTC.

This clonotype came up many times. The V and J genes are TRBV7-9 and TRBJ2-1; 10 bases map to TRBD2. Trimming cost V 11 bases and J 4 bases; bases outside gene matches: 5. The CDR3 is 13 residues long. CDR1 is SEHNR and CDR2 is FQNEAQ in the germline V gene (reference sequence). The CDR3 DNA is TGTGCCCACGGGACTAGCGAGTACAATGAGCAGTTCTTC. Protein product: CAHGTSEYNEQFF.

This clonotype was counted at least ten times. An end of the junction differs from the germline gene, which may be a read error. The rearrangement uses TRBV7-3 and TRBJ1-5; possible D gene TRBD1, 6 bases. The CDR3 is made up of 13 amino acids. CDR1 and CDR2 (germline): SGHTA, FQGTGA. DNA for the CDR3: TGTGCCAGCAGTTTAAGGGGGGGGCAGCCCCAGCATTTT. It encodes CASSLRGGQPQHF.

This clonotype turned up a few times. This CDR3 is CASSHYLPSGGGNEQFF. In DNA form, the CDR3 reads TGTGCCAGCAGCCACTACTTACCCAGCGGGGGCGGGAATGAGCAGTTCTTC. The V call is TRBV14, the J call TRBJ2-1; TRBD2 matches 8 bases. Trimming at V came to 3 bases and at J to 7 bases, leaving 14 bases not matched to a gene. This CDR3 spans 17 amino acids. The V gene's germline CDR1 is SGHDN and CDR2 FVKESK.

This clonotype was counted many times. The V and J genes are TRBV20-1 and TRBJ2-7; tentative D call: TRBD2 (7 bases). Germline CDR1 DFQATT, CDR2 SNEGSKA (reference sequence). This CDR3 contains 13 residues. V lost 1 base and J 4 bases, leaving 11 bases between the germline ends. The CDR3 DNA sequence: TGCAGTGCTAGAGGCGGGGGCTCGTACGAGCAGTACTTC. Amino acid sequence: CSARGGGSYEQYF.

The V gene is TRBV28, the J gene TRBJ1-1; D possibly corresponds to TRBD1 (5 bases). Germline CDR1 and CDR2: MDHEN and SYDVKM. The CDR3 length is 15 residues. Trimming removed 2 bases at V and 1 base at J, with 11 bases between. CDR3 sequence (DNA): TGTGCCAGCAGTTTACCGGTCGGGGGGAACACTGAAGCTTTCTTT. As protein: CASSLPVGGNTEAFF.

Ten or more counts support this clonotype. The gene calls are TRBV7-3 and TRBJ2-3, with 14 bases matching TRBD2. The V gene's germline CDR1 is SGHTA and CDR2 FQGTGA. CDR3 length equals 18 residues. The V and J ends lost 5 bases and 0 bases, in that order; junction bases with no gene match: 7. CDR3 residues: CASSPGLAGVHSTDTQYF. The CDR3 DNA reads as TGTGCCAGCAGCCCGGGACTAGCGGGGGTTCATAGCACAGATACGCAGTATTTT.

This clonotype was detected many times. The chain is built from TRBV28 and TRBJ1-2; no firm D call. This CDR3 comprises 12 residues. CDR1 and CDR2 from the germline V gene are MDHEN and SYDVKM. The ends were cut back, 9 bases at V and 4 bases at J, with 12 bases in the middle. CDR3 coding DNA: TGTGCCAGTTCGAGCCCCCCCTATGGCTACACCTTC. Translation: CASSSPPYGYTF.

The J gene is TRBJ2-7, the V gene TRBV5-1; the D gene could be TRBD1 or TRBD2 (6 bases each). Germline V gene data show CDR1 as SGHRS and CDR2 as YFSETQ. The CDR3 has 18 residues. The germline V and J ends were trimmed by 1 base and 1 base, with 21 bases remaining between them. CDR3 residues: CASSLNNREVSGSYEQYF. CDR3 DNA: TGCGCCAGCAGCTTGAATAACAGGGAAGTAAGCGGGTCCTACGAGCAGTACTTC.

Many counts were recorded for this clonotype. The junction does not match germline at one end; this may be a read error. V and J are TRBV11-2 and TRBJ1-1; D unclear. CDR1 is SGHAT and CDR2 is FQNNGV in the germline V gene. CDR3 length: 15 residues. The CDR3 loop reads CASSPLPGNQISLVF. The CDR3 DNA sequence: TGTGCCAGCAGCCCGCTGCCGGGGAACCAGATAAGCTTGGTCTTT.

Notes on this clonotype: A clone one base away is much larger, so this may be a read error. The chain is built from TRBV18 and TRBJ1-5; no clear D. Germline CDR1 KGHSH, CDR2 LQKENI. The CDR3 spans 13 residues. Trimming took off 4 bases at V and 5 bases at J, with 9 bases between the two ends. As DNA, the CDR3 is TGTGCCAGCTCACATAATAAGGATCAGCCCCAGCATTTT. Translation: CASSHNKDQPQHF.

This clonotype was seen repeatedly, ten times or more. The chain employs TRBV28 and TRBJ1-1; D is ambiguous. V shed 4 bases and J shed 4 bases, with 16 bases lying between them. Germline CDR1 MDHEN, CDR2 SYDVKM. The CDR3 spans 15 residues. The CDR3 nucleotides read TGTGCCAGCAGTTCCTATTATGAAGAGGCCACTGAAGCTTTCTTT. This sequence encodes CASSSYYEEATEAFF.

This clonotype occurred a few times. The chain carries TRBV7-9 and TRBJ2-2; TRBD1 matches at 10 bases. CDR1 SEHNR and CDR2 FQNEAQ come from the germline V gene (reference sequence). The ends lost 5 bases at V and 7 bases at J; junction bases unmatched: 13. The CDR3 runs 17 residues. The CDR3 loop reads CASSIGQGGARYGELFF. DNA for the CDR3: TGTGCCAGCAGCATAGGACAGGGGGGCGCGAGATACGGGGAGCTGTTTTTT.

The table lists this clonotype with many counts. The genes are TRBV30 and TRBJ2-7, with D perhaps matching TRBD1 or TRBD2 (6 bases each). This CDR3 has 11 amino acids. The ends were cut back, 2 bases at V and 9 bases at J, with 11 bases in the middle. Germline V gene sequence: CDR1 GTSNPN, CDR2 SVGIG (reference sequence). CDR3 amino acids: CAWSSGAVQYF. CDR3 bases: TGTGCCTGGAGTTCGGGGGCCGTGCAGTACTTC.

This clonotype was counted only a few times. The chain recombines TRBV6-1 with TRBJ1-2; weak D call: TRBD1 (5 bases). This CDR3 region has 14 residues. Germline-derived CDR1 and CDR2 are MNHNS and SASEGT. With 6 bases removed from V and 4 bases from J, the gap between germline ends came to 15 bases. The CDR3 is CASSQMGRTYGYTF. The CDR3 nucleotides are TGTGCCAGCAGCCAGATGGGACGGACCTATGGCTACACCTTC.

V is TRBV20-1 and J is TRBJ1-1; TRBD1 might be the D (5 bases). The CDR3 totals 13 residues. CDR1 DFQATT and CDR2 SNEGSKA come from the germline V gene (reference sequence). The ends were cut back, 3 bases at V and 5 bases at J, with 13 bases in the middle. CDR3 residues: CSARAGVLTEAFF. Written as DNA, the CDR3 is TGCAGTGCTAGGGCGGGGGTGTTAACTGAAGCTTTCTTT.

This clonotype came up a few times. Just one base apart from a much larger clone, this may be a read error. In DNA form, the CDR3 reads TGTGCCAGCAGTATCCAGGACATGGCGAAGGTTGAAGCTTTCTTT. Amino acid sequence: CASSIQDMAKVEAFF. J is TRBJ1-1 and V is TRBV6-1, with D possibly being TRBD1 (5 bases). V gave up 5 bases and J gave up 7 bases, with 20 bases separating them. This CDR3 region has 15 residues. Per the germline V gene, CDR1 is MNHNS and CDR2 is SASEGT.

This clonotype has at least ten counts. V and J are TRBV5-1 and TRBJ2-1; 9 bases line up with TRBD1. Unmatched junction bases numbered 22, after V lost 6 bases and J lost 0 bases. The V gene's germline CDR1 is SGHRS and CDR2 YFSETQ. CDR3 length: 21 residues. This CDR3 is CASNLVDRRQGDRSSYNEQFF. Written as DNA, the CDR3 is TGCGCCAGCAACCTCGTCGACCGGCGACAGGGGGACCGAAGCTCCTACAATGAGCAGTTCTTC.

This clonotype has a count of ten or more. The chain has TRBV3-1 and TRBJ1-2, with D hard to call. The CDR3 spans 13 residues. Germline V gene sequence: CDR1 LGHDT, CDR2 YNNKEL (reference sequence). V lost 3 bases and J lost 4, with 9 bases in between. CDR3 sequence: CASSQYRTYGYTF. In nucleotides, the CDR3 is TGTGCCAGCAGCCAGTACAGAACCTATGGCTACACCTTC.

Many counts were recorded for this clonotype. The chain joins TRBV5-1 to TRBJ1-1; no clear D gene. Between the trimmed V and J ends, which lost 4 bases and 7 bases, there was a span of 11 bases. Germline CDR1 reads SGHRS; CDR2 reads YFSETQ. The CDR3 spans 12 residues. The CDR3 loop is CASSPNGYEAFF. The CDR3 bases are TGCGCCAGCAGCCCAAACGGGTATGAAGCTTTCTTT. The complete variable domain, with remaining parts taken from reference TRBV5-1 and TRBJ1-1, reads KAGVTQTPRYLIKTRGQQVTLSCSPISGHRSVSWYQQTPGQGLQFLFEYFSETQRNKGNFPGRFSGRQFSNSRSEMNVSTLELGDSALYLCASSPNGYEAFFGQGTRLTVV.

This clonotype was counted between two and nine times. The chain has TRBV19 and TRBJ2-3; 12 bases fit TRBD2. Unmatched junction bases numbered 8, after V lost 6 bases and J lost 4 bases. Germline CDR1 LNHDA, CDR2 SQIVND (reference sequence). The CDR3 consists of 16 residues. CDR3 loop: CASRARLAGAADTQYF. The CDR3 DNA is TGTGCCAGTAGGGCCCGACTAGCGGGAGCCGCAGATACGCAGTATTTT.